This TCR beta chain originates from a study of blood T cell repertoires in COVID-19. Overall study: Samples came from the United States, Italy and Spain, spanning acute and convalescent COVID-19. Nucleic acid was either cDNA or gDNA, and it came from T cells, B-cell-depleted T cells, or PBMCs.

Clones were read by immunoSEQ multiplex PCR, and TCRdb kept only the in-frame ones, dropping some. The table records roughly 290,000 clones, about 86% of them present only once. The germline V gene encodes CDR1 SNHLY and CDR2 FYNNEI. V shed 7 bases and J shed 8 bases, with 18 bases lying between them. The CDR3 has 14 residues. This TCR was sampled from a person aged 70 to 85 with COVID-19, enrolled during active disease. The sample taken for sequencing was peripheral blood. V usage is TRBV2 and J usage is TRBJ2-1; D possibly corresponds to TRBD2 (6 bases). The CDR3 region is CASIAGILKDEQFF. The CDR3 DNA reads TGTGCCAGCATTGCGGGAATCCTGAAGGATGAGCAGTTCTTC. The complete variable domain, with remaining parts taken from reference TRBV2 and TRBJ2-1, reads EPEVTQTPSHQVTQMGQEVILRCVPISNHLYFYWYRQILGQKVEFLVSFYNNEISEKSEIFDDQFSVERPDGSNFTLKIRSTKLEDSAMYFCASIAGILKDEQFFGPGTRLTVL.